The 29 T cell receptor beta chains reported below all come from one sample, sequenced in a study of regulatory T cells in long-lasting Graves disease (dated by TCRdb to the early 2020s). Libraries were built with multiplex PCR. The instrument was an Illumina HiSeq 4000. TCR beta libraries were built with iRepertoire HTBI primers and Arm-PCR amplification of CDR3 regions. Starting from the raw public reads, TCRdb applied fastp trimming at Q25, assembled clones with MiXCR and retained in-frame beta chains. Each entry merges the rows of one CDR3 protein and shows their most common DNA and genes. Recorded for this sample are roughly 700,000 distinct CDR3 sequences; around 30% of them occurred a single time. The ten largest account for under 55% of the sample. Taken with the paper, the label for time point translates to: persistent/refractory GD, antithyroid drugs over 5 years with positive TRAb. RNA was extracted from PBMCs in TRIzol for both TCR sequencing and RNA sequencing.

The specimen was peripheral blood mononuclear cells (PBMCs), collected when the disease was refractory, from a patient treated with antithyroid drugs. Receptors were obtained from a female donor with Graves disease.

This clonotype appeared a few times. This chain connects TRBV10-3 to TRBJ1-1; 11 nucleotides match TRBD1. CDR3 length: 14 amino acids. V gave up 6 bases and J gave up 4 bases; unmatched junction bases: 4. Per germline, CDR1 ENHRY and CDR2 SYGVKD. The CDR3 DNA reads TGTGCCATCAGACCCGGGACAGGGGGCACTGAAGCTTTCTTT. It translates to CAIRPGTGGTEAFF.

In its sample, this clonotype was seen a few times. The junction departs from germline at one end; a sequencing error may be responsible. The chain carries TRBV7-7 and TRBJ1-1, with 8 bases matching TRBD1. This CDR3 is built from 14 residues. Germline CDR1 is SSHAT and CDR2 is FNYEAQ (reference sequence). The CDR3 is CASSPIQGAAEAFF. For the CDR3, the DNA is TGTGCTAGCAGCCCTATCCAGGGGGCTGCTGAAGCTTTCTTT.

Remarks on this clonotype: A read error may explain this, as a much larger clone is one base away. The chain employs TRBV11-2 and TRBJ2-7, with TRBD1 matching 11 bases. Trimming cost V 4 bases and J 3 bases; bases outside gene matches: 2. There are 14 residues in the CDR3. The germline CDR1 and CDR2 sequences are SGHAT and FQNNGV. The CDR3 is CASSSDRGLYEQYF. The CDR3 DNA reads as TGTGCCAGCAGCTCGGACAGGGGGCTCTACGAGCAGTACTTC.

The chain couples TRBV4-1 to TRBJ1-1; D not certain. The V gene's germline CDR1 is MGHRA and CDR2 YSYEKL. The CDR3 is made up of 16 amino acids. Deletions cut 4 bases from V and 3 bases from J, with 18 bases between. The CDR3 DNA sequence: TGCGCCAGCAGCCCCTTGGCTGTGGCAGGACACACTGAAGCTTTCTTT. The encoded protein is CASSPLAVAGHTEAFF.

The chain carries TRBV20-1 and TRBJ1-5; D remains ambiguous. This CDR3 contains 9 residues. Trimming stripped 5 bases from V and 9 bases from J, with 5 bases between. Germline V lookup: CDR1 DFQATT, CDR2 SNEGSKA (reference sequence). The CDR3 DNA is TGCAGTGCTGGTATGCCCCAGCATTTT. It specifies CSAGMPQHF.

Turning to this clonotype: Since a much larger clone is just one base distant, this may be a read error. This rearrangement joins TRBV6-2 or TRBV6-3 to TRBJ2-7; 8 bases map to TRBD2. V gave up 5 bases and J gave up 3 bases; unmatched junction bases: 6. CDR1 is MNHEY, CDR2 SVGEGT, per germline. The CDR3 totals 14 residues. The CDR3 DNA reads TGTGCCAGCAGTCAGCGGGAGAGATTCTACGAGCAGTACTTC. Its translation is CASSQRERFYEQYF.

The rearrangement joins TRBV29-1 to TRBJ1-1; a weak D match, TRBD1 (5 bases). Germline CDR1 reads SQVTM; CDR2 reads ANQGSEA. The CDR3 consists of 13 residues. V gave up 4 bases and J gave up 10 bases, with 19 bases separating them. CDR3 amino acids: CSVAVQVPRGAFF. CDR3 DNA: TGCAGCGTTGCCGTCCAGGTTCCTAGGGGAGCTTTCTTT.

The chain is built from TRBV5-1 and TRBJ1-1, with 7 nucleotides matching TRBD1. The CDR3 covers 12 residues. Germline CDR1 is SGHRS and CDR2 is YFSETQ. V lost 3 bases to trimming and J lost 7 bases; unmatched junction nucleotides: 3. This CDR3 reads CASSWGQNEAFF. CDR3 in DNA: TGCGCCAGCAGCTGGGGACAGAATGAAGCTTTCTTT.

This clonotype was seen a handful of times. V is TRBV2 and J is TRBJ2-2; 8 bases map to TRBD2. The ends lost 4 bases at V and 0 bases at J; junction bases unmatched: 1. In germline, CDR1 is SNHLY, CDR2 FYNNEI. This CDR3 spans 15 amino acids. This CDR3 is CASSAGGPNTGELFF. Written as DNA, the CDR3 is TGTGCCAGCAGTGCGGGAGGGCCGAACACCGGGGAGCTGTTTTTT. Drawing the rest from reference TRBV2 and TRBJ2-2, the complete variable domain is EPEVTQTPSHQVTQMGQEVILRCVPISNHLYFYWYRQILGQKVEFLVSFYNNEISEKSEIFDDQFSVERPDGSNFTLKIRSTKLEDSAMYFCASSAGGPNTGELFFGEGSRLTVL.

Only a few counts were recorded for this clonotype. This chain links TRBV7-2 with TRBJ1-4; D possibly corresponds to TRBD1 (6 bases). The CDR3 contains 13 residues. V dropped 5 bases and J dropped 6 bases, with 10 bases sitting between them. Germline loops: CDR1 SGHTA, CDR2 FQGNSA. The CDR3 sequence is CASSTDSYEKLFF. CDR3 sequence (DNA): TGTGCCAGCAGCACGGACAGTTATGAAAAACTGTTTTTT.

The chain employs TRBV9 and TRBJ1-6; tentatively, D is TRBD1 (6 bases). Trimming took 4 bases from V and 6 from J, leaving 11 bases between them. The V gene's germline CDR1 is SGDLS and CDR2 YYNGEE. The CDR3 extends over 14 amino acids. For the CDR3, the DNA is TGTGCCAGCAGCCCCCGGACAGTTAATTCACCCCTCCACTTT. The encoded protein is CASSPRTVNSPLHF.

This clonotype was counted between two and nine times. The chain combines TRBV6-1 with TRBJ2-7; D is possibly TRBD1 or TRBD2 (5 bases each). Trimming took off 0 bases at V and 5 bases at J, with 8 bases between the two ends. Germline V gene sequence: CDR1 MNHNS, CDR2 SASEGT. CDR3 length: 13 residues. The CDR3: CASSEAVGDEQYF. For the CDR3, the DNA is TGTGCCAGCAGTGAAGCCGTGGGGGACGAGCAGTACTTC.

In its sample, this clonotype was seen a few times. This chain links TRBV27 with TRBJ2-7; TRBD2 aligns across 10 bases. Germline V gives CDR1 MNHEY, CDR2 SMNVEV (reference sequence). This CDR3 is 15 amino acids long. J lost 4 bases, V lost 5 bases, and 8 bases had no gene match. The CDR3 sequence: CASSPTLAGAYEQYF. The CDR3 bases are TGTGCCAGCAGTCCCACTCTAGCGGGAGCTTACGAGCAGTACTTC.

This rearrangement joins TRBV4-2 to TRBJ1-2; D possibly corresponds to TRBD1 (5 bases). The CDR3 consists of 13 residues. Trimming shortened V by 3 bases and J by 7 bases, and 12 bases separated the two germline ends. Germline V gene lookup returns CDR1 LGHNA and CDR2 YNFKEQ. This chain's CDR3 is CASSHIGGTGYTF. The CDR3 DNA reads TGTGCCAGCAGCCATATTGGGGGGACTGGCTACACCTTC.

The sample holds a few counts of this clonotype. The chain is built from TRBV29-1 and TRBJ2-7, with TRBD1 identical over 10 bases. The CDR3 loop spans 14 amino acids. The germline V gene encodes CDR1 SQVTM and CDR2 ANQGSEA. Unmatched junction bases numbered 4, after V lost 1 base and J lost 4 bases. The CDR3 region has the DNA TGCAGCGTTGAAGGGGGGGACAGGGGATACGAGCAGTACTTC. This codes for CSVEGGDRGYEQYF.

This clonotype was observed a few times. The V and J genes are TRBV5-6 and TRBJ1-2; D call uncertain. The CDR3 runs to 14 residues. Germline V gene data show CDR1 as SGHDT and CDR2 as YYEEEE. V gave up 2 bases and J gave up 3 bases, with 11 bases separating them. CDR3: CASSFGYGDYGYTF. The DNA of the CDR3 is TGTGCCAGCAGCTTTGGTTACGGAGACTATGGCTACACCTTC.

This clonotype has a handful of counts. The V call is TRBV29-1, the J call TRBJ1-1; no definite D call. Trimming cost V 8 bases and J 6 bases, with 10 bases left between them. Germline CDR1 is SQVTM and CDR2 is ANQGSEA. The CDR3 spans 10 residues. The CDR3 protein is CSTVNAEAFF. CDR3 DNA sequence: TGCAGCACCGTGAATGCTGAAGCTTTCTTT.

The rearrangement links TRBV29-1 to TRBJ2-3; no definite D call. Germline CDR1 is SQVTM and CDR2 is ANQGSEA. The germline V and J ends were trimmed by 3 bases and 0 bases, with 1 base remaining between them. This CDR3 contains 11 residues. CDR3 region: CSVDSTDTQYF. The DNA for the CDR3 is TGCAGCGTTGACAGCACAGATACGCAGTATTTT.

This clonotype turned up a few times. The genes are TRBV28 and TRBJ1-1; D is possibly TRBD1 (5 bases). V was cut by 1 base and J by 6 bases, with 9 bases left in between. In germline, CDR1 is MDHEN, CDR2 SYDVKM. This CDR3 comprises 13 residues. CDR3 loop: CASSLLGVPEAFF. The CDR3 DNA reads TGTGCCAGCAGTTTATTGGGGGTTCCTGAAGCTTTCTTT. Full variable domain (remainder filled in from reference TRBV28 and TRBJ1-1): DVKVTQSSRYLVKRTGEKVFLECVQDMDHENMFWYRQDPGLGLRLIYFSYDVKMKEKGDIPEGYSVSREKKERFSLILESASTNQTSMYLCASSLLGVPEAFFGQGTRLTVV.

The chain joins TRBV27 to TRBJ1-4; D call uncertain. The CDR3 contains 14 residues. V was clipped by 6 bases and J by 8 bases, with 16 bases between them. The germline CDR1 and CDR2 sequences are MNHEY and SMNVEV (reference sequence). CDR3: CASSPGRGWEKLFF. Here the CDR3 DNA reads TGTGCCAGCAGCCCAGGACGAGGTTGGGAAAAACTGTTTTTT. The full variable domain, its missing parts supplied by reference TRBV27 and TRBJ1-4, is EAQVTQNPRYLITVTGKKLTVTCSQNMNHEYMSWYRQDPGLGLRQIYYSMNVEVTDKGDVPEGYKVSRKEKRNFPLILESPSPNQTSLYFCASSPGRGWEKLFFGSGTQLSVL.

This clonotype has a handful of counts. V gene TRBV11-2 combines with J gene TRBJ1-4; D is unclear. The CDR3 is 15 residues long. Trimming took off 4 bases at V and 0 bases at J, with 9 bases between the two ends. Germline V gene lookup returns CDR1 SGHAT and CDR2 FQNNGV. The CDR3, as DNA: TGTGCCAGCAGCTGGAAGAACCCAACTAATGAAAAACTGTTTTTT. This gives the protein CASSWKNPTNEKLFF.

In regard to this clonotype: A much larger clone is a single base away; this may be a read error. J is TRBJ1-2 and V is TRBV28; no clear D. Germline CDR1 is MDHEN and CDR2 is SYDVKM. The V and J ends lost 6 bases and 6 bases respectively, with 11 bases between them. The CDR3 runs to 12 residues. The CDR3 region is CASRHGIHGYTF. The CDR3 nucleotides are TGTGCCAGCAGGCATGGTATCCATGGCTACACCTTC.

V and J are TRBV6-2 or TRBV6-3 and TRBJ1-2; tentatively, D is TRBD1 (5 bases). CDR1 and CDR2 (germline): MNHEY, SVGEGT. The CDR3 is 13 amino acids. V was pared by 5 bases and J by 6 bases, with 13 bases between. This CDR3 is CASSEAGLNGYTF. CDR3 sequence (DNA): TGTGCCAGCAGTGAAGCAGGGCTTAATGGCTACACCTTC.

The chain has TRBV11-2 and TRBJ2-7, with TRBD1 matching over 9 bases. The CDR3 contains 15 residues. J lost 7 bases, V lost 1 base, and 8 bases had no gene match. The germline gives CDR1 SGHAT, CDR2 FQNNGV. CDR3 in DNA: TGTGCCAGCAGCTTAGGGACAGGGGCGGCTTGGGAGCAGTACTTC. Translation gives CASSLGTGAAWEQYF.

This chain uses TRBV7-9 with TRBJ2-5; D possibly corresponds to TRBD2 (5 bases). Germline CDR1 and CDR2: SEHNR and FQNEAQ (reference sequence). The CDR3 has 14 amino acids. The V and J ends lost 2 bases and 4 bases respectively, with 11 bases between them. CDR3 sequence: CASSLYGVGETQYF. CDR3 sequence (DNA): TGTGCCAGCAGCTTATACGGGGTAGGAGAGACCCAGTACTTC.

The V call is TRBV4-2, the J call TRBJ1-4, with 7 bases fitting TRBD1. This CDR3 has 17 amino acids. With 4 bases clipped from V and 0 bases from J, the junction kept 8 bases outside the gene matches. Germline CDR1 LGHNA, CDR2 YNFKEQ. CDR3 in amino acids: CASSLDRSVATNEKLFF. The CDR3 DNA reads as TGTGCCAGCAGCCTGGACAGGAGTGTTGCAACTAATGAAAAACTGTTTTTT.

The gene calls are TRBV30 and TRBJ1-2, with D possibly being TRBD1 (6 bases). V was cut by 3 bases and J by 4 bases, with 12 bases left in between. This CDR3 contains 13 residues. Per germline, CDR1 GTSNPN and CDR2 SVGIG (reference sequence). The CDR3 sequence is CAWSAGHSYGYTF. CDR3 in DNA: TGTGCCTGGAGCGCGGGACACTCCTATGGCTACACCTTC.

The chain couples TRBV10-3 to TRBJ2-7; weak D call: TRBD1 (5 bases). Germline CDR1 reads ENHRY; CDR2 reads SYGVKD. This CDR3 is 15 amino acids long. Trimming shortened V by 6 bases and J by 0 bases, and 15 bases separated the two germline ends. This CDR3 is CAISRRQTVSYEQYF. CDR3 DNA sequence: TGTGCCATCAGCAGGAGACAGACGGTCTCCTACGAGCAGTACTTC.

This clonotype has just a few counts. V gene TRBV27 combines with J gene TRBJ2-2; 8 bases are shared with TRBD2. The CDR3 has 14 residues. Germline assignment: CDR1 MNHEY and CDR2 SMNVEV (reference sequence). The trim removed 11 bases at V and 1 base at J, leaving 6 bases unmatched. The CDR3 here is CAGAGAENTGELFF. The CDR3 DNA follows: TGTGCCGGAGCGGGAGCGGAGAACACCGGGGAGCTGTTTTTT.